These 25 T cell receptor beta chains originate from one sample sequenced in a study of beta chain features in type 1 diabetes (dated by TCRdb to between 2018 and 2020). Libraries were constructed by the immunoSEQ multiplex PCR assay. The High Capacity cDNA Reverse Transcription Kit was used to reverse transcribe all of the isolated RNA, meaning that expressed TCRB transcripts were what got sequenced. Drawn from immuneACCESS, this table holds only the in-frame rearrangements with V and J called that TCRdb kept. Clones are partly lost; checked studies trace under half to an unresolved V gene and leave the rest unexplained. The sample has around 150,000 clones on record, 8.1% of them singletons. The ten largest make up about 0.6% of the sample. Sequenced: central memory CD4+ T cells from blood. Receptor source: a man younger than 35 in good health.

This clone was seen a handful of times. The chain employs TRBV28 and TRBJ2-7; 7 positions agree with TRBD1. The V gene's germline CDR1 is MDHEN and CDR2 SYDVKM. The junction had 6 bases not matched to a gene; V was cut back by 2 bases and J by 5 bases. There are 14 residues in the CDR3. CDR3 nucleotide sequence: TGTGCCAGCAGTTTACCGACAGGGAAGGACGAGCAGTACTTC. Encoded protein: CASSLPTGKDEQYF.

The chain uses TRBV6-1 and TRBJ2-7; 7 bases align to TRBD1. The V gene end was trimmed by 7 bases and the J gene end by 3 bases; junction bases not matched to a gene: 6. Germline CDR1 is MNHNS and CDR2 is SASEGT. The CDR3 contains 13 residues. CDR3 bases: TGTGCCAGCATGGAGACAGGGCACTACGAGCAGTACTTC. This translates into CASMETGHYEQYF.

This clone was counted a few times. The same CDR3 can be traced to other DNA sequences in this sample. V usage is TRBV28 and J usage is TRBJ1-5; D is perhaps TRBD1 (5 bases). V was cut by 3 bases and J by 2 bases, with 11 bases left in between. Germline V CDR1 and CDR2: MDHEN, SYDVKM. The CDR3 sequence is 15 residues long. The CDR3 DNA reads TGTGCCAGCAGTTTCGGGGGTAGGGGCAATCAGCCCCAGCATTTT. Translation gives CASSFGGRGNQPQHF.

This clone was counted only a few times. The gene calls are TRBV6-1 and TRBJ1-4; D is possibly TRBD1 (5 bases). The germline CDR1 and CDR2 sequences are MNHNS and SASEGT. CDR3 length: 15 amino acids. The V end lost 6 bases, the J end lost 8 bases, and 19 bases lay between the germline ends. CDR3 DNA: TGTGCCAGCAGAGCTCCGGGACTGCCGTTAGAAAAACTGTTTTTT. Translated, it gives CASRAPGLPLEKLFF.

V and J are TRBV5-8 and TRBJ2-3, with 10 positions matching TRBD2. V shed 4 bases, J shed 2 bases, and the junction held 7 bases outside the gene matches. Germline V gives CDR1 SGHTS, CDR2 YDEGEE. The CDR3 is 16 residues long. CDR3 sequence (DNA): TGTGCCAGCAGCGGGAGAGCGGGGGGGTACACAGATACGCAGTATTTT. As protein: CASSGRAGGYTDTQYF.

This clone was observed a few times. CDR3 coding DNA: TGTGCCAGCAGCTTAGCCCCTAGCACAGATACGCAGTATTTT. This sequence encodes CASSLAPSTDTQYF. This sequence joins TRBV7-2 and TRBJ2-3; D remains ambiguous. The CDR3 spans 14 residues. Trimming took off 0 bases at V and 0 bases at J, with 4 bases between the two ends. Germline-derived CDR1 and CDR2 are SGHTA and FQGNSA.

The CDR3 DNA reads as TGTGCCAGCAGCCCCCTGGACAGCGCGTATGAAAAACTGTTTTTT. The encoded protein is CASSPLDSAYEKLFF. This sequence joins TRBV14 and TRBJ1-4; weak D call: TRBD1 (6 bases). V was clipped by 4 bases and J by 6 bases, with 15 bases between them. The germline V gene encodes CDR1 SGHDN and CDR2 FVKESK. The CDR3 length is 15 residues.

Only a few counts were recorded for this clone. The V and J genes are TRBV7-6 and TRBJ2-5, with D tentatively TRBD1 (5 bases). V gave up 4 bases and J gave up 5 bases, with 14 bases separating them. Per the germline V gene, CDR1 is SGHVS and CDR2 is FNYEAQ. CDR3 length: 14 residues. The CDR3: CASSYTGQGETQYF. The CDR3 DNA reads TGTGCCAGCAGCTATACAGGCCAAGGGGAGACCCAGTACTTC.

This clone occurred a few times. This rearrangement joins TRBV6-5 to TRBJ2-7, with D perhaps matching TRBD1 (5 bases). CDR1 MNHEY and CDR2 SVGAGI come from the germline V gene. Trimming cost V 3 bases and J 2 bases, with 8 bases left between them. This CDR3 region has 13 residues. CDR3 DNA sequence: TGTGCCAGCAGTTATCAGGGTCCCTACGAGCAGTACTTC. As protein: CASSYQGPYEQYF.

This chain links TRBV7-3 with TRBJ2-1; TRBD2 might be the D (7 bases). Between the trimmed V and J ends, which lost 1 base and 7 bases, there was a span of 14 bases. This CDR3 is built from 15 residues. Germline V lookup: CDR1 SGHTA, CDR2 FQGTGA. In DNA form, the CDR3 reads TGTGCCAGCAGCTTAAGCGGGGGCTTTTTGAATGAGCAGTTCTTC. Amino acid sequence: CASSLSGGFLNEQFF.

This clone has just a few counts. Here the CDR3 DNA reads TGCGCCAGCAGCTTAATCACAGGGGAAATGAATGAGCAGTTCTTC. Translated: CASSLITGEMNEQFF. The V gene is TRBV5-1, the J gene TRBJ2-1; 7 bases line up with TRBD1. Looked up from germline, CDR1 is SGHRS and CDR2 is YFSETQ. This CDR3 region has 15 residues. V trimming: 2 bases; J trimming: 7 bases; junction bases outside the gene matches: 9. Supplemented by reference TRBV5-1 and TRBJ2-1, the full variable domain reads KAGVTQTPRYLIKTRGQQVTLSCSPISGHRSVSWYQQTPGQGLQFLFEYFSETQRNKGNFPGRFSGRQFSNSRSEMNVSTLELGDSALYLCASSLITGEMNEQFFGPGTRLTVL.

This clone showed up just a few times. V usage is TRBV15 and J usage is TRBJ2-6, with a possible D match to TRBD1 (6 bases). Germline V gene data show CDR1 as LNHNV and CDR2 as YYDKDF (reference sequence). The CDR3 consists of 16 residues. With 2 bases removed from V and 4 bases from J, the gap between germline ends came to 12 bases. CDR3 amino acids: CATSRRQGTGANVLTF. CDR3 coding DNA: TGTGCCACCAGCAGACGTCAGGGGACCGGGGCCAACGTCCTGACTTTC.

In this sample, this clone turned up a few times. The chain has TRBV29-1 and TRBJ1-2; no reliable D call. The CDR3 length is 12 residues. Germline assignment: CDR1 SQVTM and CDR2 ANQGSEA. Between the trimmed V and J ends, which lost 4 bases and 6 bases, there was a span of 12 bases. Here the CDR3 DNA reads TGCAGCGTTGGGACGGGAGGTGATGGCTACACCTTC. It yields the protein CSVGTGGDGYTF.

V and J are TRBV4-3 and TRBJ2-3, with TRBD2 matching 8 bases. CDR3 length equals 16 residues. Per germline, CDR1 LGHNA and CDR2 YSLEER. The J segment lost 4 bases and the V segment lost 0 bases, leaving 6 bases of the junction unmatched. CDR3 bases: TGCGCCAGCAGCCAAGATGCGGGAGGTGGGGCAGATACGCAGTATTTT. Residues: CASSQDAGGGADTQYF.

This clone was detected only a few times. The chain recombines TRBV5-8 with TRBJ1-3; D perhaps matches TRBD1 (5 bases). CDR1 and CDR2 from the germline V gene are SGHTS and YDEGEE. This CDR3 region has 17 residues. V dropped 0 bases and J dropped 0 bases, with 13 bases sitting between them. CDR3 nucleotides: TGTGCCAGCAGCTTGGACACCCCGGGGGGCTCTGGAAACACCATATATTTT. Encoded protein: CASSLDTPGGSGNTIYF.

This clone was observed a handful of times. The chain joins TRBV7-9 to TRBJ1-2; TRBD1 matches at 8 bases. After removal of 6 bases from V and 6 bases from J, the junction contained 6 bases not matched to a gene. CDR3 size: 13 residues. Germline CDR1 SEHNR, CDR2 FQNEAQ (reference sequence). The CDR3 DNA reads TGTGCCAGCAGATCGACAGGGGAACATGGCTACACCTTC. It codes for CASRSTGEHGYTF.

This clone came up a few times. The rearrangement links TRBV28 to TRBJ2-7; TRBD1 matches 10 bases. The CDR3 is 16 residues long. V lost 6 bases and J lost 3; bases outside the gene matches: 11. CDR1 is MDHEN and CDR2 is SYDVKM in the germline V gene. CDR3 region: CASSPPGQGNHYEQYF. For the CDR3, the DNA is TGTGCCAGCAGCCCCCCGGGACAGGGGAACCACTACGAGCAGTACTTC.

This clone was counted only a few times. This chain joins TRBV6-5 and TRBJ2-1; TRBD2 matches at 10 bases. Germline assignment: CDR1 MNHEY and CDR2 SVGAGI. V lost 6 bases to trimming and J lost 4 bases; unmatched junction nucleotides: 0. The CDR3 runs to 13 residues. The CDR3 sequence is CASRAGGYNEQFF. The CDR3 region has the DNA TGTGCCAGCAGAGCGGGGGGGTACAATGAGCAGTTCTTC.

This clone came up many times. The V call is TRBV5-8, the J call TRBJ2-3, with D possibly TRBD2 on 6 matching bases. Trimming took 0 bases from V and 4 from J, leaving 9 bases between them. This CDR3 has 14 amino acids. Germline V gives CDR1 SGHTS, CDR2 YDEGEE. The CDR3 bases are TGTGCCAGCAGCTTGGCGGGAGACGCAGATACGCAGTATTTT. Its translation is CASSLAGDADTQYF.

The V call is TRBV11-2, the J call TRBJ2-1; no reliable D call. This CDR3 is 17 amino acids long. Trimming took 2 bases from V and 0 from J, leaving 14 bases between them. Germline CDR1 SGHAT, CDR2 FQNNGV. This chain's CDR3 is CASSLNPPQSSYNEQFF. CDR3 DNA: TGTGCCAGCAGCTTAAACCCGCCACAGAGCTCCTACAATGAGCAGTTCTTC.

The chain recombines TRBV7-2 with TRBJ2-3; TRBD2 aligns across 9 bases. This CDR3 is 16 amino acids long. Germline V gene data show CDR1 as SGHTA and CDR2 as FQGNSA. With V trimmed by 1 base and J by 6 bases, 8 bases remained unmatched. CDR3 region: CASSLDGGRAGDTQYF. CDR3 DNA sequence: TGTGCCAGCAGCTTAGATGGCGGGAGGGCTGGGGATACGCAGTATTTT.

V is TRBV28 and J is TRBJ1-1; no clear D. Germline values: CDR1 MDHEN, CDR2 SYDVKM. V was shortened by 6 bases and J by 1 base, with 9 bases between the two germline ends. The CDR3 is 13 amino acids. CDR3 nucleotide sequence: TGTGCCAGCAGGAATCCCAGGAACACTGAAGCTTTCTTT. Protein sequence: CASRNPRNTEAFF.

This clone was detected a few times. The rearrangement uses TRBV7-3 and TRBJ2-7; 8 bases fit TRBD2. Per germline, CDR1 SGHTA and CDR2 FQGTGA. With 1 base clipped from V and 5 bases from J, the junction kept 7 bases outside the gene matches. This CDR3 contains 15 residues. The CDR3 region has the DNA TGTGCCAGCAGCTTAAACGGGGGGGCCCGGGACGAGCAGTACTTC. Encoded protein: CASSLNGGARDEQYF.

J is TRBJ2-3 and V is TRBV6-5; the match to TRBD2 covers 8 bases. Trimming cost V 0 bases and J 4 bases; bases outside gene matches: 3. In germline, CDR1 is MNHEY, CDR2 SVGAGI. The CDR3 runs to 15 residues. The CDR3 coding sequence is TGTGCCAGCAGTTACTCTGCGGGGGGAGCAGATACGCAGTATTTT. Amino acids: CASSYSAGGADTQYF.

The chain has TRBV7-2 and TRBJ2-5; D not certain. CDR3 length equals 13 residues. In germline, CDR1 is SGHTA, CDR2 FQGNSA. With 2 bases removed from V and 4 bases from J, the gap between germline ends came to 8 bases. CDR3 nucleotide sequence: TGTGCCAGCAGCTTATCCGTAGCAGAGACCCAGTACTTC. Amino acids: CASSLSVAETQYF.